The present T cell receptor beta chain was sequenced within a study of cytomegalovirus exposure and HLA in healthy donors. General study points: Reportedly, diagnosis of cytomegalovirus status by the classifier showed high specificity and sensitivity. Rarity held for most TCR sequences, but there were some public TCRs that occurred in many donors. The authors listed approximately 150 TCR beta chains as cytomegalovirus-associated.

Produced via immunoSEQ multiplex PCR; TCRdb's table is partial and in-frame only. The sample carries tens of thousands of clones, roughly 84% recorded once. To note about this clone: The target antigen is unknown.

These donors were members of the roughly 120-subject validation cohort, a group separate from the approximately 700-subject first cohort. CDR1 is SGDLS, CDR2 YYNGEE, per germline. V was clipped by 6 bases and J by 6 bases, with 13 bases between them. This CDR3 is built from 14 residues. The clonotype was recovered from a woman aged 18 to 35 in good health and CMV-seropositive. The sequencing sample was made of PBMCs. The J gene is TRBJ1-6, the V gene TRBV9; tentatively, D is TRBD1 (6 bases). CDR3 nucleotide sequence: TGTGCCAGCAAAGGGGGGGAAAGTAATTCACCCCTCCACTTT. This encodes CASKGGESNSPLHF.